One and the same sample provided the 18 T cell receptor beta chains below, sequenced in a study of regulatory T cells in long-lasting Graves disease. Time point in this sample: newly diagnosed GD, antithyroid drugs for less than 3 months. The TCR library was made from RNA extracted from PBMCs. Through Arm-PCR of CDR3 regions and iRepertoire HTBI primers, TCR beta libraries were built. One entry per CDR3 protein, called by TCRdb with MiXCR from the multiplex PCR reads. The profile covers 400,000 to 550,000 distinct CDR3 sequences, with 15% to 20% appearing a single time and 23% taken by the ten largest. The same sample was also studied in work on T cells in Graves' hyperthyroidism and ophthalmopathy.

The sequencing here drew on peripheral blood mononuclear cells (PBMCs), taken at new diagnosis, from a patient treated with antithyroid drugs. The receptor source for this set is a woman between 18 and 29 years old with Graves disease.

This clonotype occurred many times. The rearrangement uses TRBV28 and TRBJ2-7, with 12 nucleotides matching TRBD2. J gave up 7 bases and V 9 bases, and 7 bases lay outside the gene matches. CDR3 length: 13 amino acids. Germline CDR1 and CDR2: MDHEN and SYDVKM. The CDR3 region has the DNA TGTGCCAGTGGACTAGCGGGGCCTCAGGAGCAGTACTTC. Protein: CASGLAGPQEQYF. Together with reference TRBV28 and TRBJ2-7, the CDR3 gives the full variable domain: DVKVTQSSRYLVKRTGEKVFLECVQDMDHENMFWYRQDPGLGLRLIYFSYDVKMKEKGDIPEGYSVSREKKERFSLILESASTNQTSMYLCASGLAGPQEQYFGPGTRLTVT.

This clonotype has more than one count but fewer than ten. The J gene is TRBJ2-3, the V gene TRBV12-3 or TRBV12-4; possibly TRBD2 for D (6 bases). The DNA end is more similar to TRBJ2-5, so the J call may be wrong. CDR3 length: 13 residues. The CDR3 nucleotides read TGTGCCAGCAGAAGGGAGCTCGGGGGGACCCAGTACTTC. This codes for CASRRELGGTQYF.

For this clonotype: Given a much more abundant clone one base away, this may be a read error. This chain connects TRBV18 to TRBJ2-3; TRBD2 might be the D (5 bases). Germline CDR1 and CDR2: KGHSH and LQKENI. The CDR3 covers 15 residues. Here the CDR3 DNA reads TGTGCCAGCTCACCCACGGGGTATGGCACAGATGCGCAGTATTTT. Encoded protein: CASSPTGYGTDAQYF.

CDR3 coding DNA: TGTGCCAGCAGCACCGGGACTTACTATGGCTACACCTTC. Amino acids: CASSTGTYYGYTF. The chain carries TRBV7-2 and TRBJ1-2, with D perhaps TRBD1 (5 bases). Germline CDR1 and CDR2: SGHTA and FQGNSA. Trimming took 5 bases from V and 3 from J, leaving 10 bases between them. The CDR3 length is 13 residues.

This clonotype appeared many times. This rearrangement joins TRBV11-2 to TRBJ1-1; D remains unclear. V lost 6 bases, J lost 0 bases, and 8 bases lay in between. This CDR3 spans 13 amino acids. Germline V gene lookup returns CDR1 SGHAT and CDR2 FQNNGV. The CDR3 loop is CASSRHMNTEAFF. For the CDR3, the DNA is TGTGCCAGCAGTCGACACATGAACACTGAAGCTTTCTTT. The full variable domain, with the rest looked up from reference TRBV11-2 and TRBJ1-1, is EAGVAQSPRYKIIEKRQSVAFWCNPISGHATLYWYQQILGQGPKLLIQFQNNGVVDDSQLPKDRFSAERLKGVDSTLKIQPAKLEDSAVYLCASSRHMNTEAFFGQGTRLTVV.

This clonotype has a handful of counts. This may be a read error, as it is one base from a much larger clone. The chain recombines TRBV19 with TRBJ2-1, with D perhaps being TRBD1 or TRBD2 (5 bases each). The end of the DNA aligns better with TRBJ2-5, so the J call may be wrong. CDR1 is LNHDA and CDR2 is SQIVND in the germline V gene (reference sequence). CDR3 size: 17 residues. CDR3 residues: CASSTYSGANVQETQYF. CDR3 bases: TGTGCCAGTAGTACTTATTCCGGGGCCAACGTCCAAGAGACCCAGTACTTC.

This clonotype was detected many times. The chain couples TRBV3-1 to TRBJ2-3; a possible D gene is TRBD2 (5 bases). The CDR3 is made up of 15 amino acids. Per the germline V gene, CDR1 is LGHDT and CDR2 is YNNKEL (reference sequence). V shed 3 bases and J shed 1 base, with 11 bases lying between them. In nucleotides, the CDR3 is TGTGCCAGCAGCCAGTACGGAGGAGGCACAGATACGCAGTATTTT. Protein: CASSQYGGGTDTQYF.

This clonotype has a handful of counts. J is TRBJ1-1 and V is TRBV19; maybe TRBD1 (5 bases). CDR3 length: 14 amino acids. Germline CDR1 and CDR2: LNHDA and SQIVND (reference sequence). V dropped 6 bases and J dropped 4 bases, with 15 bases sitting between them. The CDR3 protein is CASRKKGHATEAFF. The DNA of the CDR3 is TGTGCCAGTAGAAAGAAGGGGCACGCCACTGAAGCTTTCTTT.

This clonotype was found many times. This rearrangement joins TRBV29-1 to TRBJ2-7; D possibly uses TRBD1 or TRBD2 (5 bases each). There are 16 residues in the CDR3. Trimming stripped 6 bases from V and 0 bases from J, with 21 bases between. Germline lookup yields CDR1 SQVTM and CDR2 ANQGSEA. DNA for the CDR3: TGCAGCGTCGCTCTGGGGTTGGGGACCTTCTCCTACGAGCAGTACTTC. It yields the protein CSVALGLGTFSYEQYF.

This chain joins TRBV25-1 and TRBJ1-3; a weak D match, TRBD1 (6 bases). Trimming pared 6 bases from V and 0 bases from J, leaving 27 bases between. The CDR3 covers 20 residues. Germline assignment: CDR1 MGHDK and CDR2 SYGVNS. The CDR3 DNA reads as TGTGCCAGCAGCCATCAAAGTGGGGAGGCAGGGGTGAACTCTGGAAACACCATATATTTT. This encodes CASSHQSGEAGVNSGNTIYF. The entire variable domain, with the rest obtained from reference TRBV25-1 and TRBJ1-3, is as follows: EADIYQTPRYLVIGTGKKITLECSQTMGHDKMYWYQQDPGMELHLIHYSYGVNSTEKGDLSSESTVSRIRTEHFPLTLESARPSHTSQYLCASSHQSGEAGVNSGNTIYFGEGSWLTVV.

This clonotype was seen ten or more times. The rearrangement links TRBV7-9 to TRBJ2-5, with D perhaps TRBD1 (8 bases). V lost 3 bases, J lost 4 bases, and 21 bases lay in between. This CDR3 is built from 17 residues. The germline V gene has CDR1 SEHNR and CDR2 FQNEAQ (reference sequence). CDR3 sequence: CASSLSTRQGRGETQYF. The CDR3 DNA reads TGTGCCAGCAGCTTGTCAACCCGACAGGGGAGGGGAGAGACCCAGTACTTC.

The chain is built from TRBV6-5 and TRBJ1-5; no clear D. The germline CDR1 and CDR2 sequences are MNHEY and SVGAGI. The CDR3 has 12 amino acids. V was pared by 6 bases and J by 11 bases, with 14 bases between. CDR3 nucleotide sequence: TGTGCCAGCAGCTACCGATTCGAAACCCAGCATTTT. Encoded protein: CASSYRFETQHF.

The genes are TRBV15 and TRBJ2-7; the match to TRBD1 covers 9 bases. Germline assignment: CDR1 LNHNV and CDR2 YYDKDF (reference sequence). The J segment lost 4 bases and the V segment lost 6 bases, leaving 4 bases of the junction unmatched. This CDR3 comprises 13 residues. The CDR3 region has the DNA TGTGCCACCAGTACCGGGACAGGGTACGAGCAGTACTTC. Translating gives CATSTGTGYEQYF.

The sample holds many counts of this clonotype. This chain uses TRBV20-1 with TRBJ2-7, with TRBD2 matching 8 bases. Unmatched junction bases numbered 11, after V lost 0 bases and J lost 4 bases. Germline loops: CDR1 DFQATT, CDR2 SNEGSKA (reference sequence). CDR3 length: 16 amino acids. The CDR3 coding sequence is TGCAGTGCTAGAGATTGGGAGGGACTAGGGTTTTACGAGCAGTACTTC. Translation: CSARDWEGLGFYEQYF.

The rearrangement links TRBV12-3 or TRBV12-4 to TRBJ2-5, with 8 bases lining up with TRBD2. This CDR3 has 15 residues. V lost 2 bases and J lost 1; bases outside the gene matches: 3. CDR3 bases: TGTGCCAGCAGTTTACAACTAGCGGCCCAAGAGACCCAGTACTTC. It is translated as CASSLQLAAQETQYF.

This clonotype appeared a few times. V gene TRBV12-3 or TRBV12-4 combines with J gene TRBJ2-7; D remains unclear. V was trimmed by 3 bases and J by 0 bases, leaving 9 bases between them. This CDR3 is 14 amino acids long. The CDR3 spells CASSFPDNSYEQYF. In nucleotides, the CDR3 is TGTGCCAGCAGTTTTCCAGATAACTCCTACGAGCAGTACTTC.

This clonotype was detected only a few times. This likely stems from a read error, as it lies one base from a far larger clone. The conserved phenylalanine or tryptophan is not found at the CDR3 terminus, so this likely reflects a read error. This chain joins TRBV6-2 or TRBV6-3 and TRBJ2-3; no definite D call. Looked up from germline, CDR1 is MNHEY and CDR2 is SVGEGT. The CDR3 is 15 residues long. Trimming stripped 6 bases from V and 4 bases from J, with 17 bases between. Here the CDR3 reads CASRKDISLSDTQYS. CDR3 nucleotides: TGTGCCAGCAGGAAAGACATTTCCCTGTCAGATACGCAGTATTCT.

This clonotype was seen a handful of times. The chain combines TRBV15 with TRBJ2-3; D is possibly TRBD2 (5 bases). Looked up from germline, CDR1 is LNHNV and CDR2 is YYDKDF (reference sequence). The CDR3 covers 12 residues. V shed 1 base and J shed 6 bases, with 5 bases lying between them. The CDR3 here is CATSRGRDTQYF. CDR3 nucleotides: TGTGCCACCAGCAGAGGGAGGGATACGCAGTATTTT.